The 27 T cell receptor beta chains in this list originate from one sample, sequenced in a study of T cells after yellow fever vaccination. TCRdb used MiXCR to reprocess the 5' RACE reads, holding one entry per CDR3 protein. There are hundreds of thousands of distinct CDR3 sequences in the sample; 10% to 15% occur only once, and about 16% lies in the top ten. The sample here was PBMCs, taken on the day of the yellow fever booster vaccination. These receptors all stem from a man aged 25-45 years who received the YFV17D yellow fever vaccine.

This clonotype occurred a few times. CDR3 sequence (DNA): TGTGCCAGCAGCTCCCCGGGACAGGCACGGAACACCATATATTTT. Its translation is CASSSPGQARNTIYF. The chain recombines TRBV28 with TRBJ1-3; 8 bases align to TRBD1. Germline values: CDR1 MDHEN, CDR2 SYDVKM. The V and J ends lost 6 bases and 7 bases, in that order; junction bases with no gene match: 11. The CDR3 runs to 15 residues.

This clonotype was seen only a few times. This chain links TRBV20-1 with TRBJ2-1, with 12 bases fitting TRBD2. Trimming removed 3 bases from V and 1 base from J; junction bases left unmatched: 10. Germline values: CDR1 DFQATT, CDR2 SNEGSKA (reference sequence). The CDR3 has 18 amino acids. In DNA, the CDR3 is TGCAGTGCTAGTAGGGGCCAGACTAGCGGGAGTTCCTACAATGAGCAGTTCTTC. Its protein product is CSASRGQTSGSSYNEQFF.

The rearrangement links TRBV20-1 to TRBJ1-1; the D gene is possibly TRBD1 (5 bases). The CDR3 length is 13 residues. Between the trimmed V and J ends, which lost 5 bases and 3 bases, there was a span of 13 bases. Germline CDR1 DFQATT, CDR2 SNEGSKA (reference sequence). For the CDR3, the DNA is TGCAGTGCTCCTCTGGGACGGGACACTGAAGCTTTCTTT. Translating it yields CSAPLGRDTEAFF.

V usage is TRBV12-3 or TRBV12-4 and J usage is TRBJ2-2, with 11 nucleotides matching TRBD2. Trimming at V came to 6 bases and at J to 3 bases, leaving 6 bases not matched to a gene. CDR3 length: 16 residues. The CDR3 DNA reads as TGTGCCAGCAGACATAGCGGGAGGGCCCACACCGGGGAGCTGTTTTTT. Translated, it gives CASRHSGRAHTGELFF.

The chain recombines TRBV6-1 with TRBJ2-1; 7 positions match TRBD2. From germline, CDR1 is MNHNS and CDR2 SASEGT. The CDR3 is 16 residues long. Germline trimming cut 5 bases from V and 9 bases from J; bases unmatched to any gene: 16. The CDR3 DNA reads as TGTGCCAGCAGTCAGCTAGCGGAGATCCCAAGTACTGAGCAGTTCTTC. This gives the protein CASSQLAEIPSTEQFF.

This clonotype was seen only a few times. CDR3 residues: CASVRGTYGYTF. The CDR3 nucleotides are TGTGCCAGCGTTCGGGGTACCTATGGCTACACCTTC. The genes are TRBV12-3 or TRBV12-4 and TRBJ1-2; D unresolved. This CDR3 has 12 amino acids. V lost 8 bases, J lost 4 bases, and 11 bases lay in between.

This clonotype was detected a few times. This CDR3 is CAIRAGTGSLETQYF. The CDR3 DNA follows: TGTGCCATCAGGGCCGGGACAGGGTCTCTGGAGACCCAGTACTTC. V is TRBV10-3 and J is TRBJ2-5; 9 positions match TRBD1. V was pared by 6 bases and J by 5 bases, with 10 bases of the junction left unmatched. The CDR3 has 15 residues. Germline V CDR1 and CDR2: ENHRY, SYGVKD.

This clonotype appeared a few times. The J gene is TRBJ1-6, the V gene TRBV20-1; D gene unclear. The CDR3 runs 17 residues. V was shortened by 3 bases and J by 0 bases, with 15 bases between the two germline ends. Germline values: CDR1 DFQATT, CDR2 SNEGSKA (reference sequence). The CDR3 is CSASPKTTSSYNSPLHF. The CDR3 nucleotides are TGCAGTGCTAGCCCTAAGACGACGAGCTCCTATAATTCACCCCTCCACTTT.

This clonotype has just a few counts. One end of the junction does not line up with germline, which may come from a read error. CDR3 nucleotide sequence: TGTGCCTGCAGCGGGCACCCGGGAAGTGAGCAGTTCTTC. This sequence encodes CACSGHPGSEQFF. The gene calls are TRBV2 and TRBJ2-1; the D gene is possibly TRBD2 (6 bases). The CDR3 extends over 13 amino acids. In germline, CDR1 is SNHLY, CDR2 FYNNEI. The variable domain in full, completed from reference TRBV2 and TRBJ2-1, reads EPEVTQTPSHQVTQMGQEVILRCVPISNHLYFYWYRQILGQKVEFLVSFYNNEISEKSEIFDDQFSVERPDGSNFTLKIRSTKLEDSAMYFCACSGHPGSEQFFGPGTRLTVL.

This clonotype was counted between two and nine times. The rearrangement links TRBV28 to TRBJ2-1; D perhaps matches TRBD1 (6 bases). The V gene's germline CDR1 is MDHEN and CDR2 SYDVKM. This CDR3 has 15 residues. Trimming took off 7 bases at V and 0 bases at J, with 13 bases between the two ends. CDR3 nucleotides: TGTGCCAGCACCCCCAGGGGCAGCTCCTACAATGAGCAGTTCTTC. Amino acids: CASTPRGSSYNEQFF.

This chain connects TRBV7-2 to TRBJ1-1, with 12 bases identical to TRBD1. The CDR3 runs to 17 residues. Per the germline V gene, CDR1 is SGHTA and CDR2 is FQGNSA. V shed 0 bases, J shed 1 base, and the junction held 3 bases outside the gene matches. The CDR3 bases are TGTGCCAGCAGCTTAGCGGGGACAGGGGGCAGGAACACTGAAGCTTTCTTT. As protein: CASSLAGTGGRNTEAFF. Filled out from reference TRBV7-2 and TRBJ1-1, the complete variable domain reads GAGVSQSPSNKVTEKGKDVELRCDPISGHTALYWYRQSLGQGLEFLIYFQGNSAPDKSGLPSDRFSAERTGGSVSTLTIQRTQQEDSAVYLCASSLAGTGGRNTEAFFGQGTRLTVV.

V and J are TRBV7-7 and TRBJ2-5; TRBD2 matches at 12 bases. This CDR3 spans 15 amino acids. The V and J ends lost 5 bases and 5 bases, in that order; junction bases with no gene match: 6. CDR1 is SSHAT, CDR2 FNYEAQ, per germline (reference sequence). This chain's CDR3 is CASSPRTSGVETQYF. As DNA, the CDR3 is TGTGCCAGCAGCCCCCGGACTAGCGGGGTGGAGACCCAGTACTTC.

This clonotype has ten or more counts. This chain connects TRBV6-1 to TRBJ2-7; no firm D call. Germline CDR1 reads MNHNS; CDR2 reads SASEGT. This CDR3 is 14 amino acids long. V dropped 7 bases and J dropped 2 bases, with 15 bases sitting between them. The CDR3 DNA reads TGTGCCAGCATCCAGCCCGGGCCCCCCTACGAGCAGTACTTC. As protein: CASIQPGPPYEQYF.

This clonotype was counted a few times. The chain carries TRBV27 and TRBJ1-4; weak D call: TRBD1 (5 bases). The CDR3 spans 19 residues. Germline CDR1 is MNHEY and CDR2 is SMNVEV (reference sequence). The V gene lost 6 bases and the J gene lost 8 bases, with 31 bases spanning the gap. The CDR3 region is CASSLRSHLVGGNMEKLFF. The CDR3 DNA reads as TGTGCCAGCAGCCTACGATCGCATCTCGTTGGGGGGAATATGGAAAAACTGTTTTTT.

This clonotype was picked up a small number of times. This chain joins TRBV5-7 and TRBJ2-2, with unresolved D. TRBV5-7 belongs to the ORF category, with a function that is uncertain. Trimming pared 9 bases from V and 6 bases from J, leaving 15 bases between. The CDR3 covers 13 residues. CDR3 coding DNA: TGTGCCAAGTCCGGCTATCCCGCCGGGGAGCTGTTTTTT. It codes for CAKSGYPAGELFF.

The sample holds a few counts of this clonotype. The chain employs TRBV5-1 and TRBJ2-1, with D possibly matching TRBD1 (6 bases). V dropped 2 bases and J dropped 4 bases, with 16 bases sitting between them. CDR3 length equals 16 residues. Germline V gives CDR1 SGHRS, CDR2 YFSETQ. As DNA, the CDR3 is TGCGCCAGCAGCTTTACAGGGATGTGGTCTTACAATGAGCAGTTCTTC. Translated, it gives CASSFTGMWSYNEQFF.

The chain links TRBV5-4 to TRBJ2-7, with unresolved D. Trimming pared 3 bases from V and 2 bases from J, leaving 12 bases between. Germline-derived CDR1 and CDR2 are SGHNT and YYREEE (reference sequence). The CDR3 is made up of 14 amino acids. The CDR3 DNA follows: TGTGCCAGCAGCTCCGAAGGGTTCGCCTACGAGCAGTACTTC. This translates into CASSSEGFAYEQYF.

V usage is TRBV21-1 and J usage is TRBJ2-4; the DNA was not used to check the table's D call, TRBD1. TRBV21-1 corresponds to a pseudogene. This CDR3 is 19 amino acids long. Here the CDR3 DNA reads TGTGCCAGCAGCAAAGATGGGTTGACAGGGCTACTAGCCAAAAACATTCAGTACTTC. Translation gives CASSKDGLTGLLAKNIQYF.

This chain joins TRBV20-1 and TRBJ2-3, with D perhaps TRBD2 (5 bases). V dropped 6 bases and J dropped 5 bases, with 21 bases sitting between them. The CDR3 extends over 15 amino acids. Germline V gives CDR1 DFQATT, CDR2 SNEGSKA (reference sequence). The CDR3 DNA sequence: TGCAGTGCGGCCCGCCCCACAAGCGGCCAAGATACGCAGTATTTT. Its protein product is CSAARPTSGQDTQYF.

The chain employs TRBV9 and TRBJ2-3, with 10 nucleotides matching TRBD2. The V segment lost 4 bases and the J segment 3 bases; nucleotides outside the gene matches: 11. This CDR3 spans 17 amino acids. Looked up from germline, CDR1 is SGDLS and CDR2 is YYNGEE. CDR3 DNA sequence: TGTGCCAGCAGCCCAGCCCCAGCTAGCGGGAGTACAGATACGCAGTATTTT. Amino acid sequence: CASSPAPASGSTDTQYF. Looking up the rest from reference TRBV9 and TRBJ2-3 gives the full variable domain: DSGVTQTPKHLITATGQRVTLRCSPRSGDLSVYWYQQSLDQGLQFLIQYYNGEERAKGNILERFSAQQFPDLHSELNLSSLELGDSALYFCASSPAPASGSTDTQYFGPGTRLTVL.

This chain joins TRBV10-3 and TRBJ2-1; 14 nucleotides align to TRBD2. There are 16 residues in the CDR3. Germline V gene lookup returns CDR1 ENHRY and CDR2 SYGVKD. V lost 0 bases, J lost 8 bases, and 3 bases stayed unmatched. CDR3 residues: CAISESRLAGGYEQFF. The CDR3 DNA follows: TGTGCCATCAGTGAGTCTCGACTAGCGGGAGGGTATGAGCAGTTCTTC.

The gene calls are TRBV30 and TRBJ2-1; the match to TRBD1 covers 7 bases. CDR1 and CDR2 from the germline V gene are GTSNPN and SVGIG (reference sequence). The junction had 12 bases not matched to a gene; V was cut back by 5 bases and J by 8 bases. The CDR3 is 14 residues long. For the CDR3, the DNA is TGTGCCTGGGAACCGGACAGGATGCTCCATGAGCAGTTCTTC. Translating gives CAWEPDRMLHEQFF.

Only a few counts were recorded for this clonotype. This chain connects TRBV23-1 to TRBJ2-2, with D possibly TRBD2 on 5 matching bases. TRBV23-1 is an ORF for which the function is uncertain. This CDR3 has 17 residues. Trimming removed 5 bases at V and 1 base at J, with 17 bases between. CDR3 residues: CASSIRTLKQNTGELFF. In DNA, the CDR3 is TGCGCCAGCAGTATAAGGACTCTAAAACAGAACACCGGGGAGCTGTTTTTT.

This clonotype was detected only a few times. The chain recombines TRBV19 with TRBJ2-2, with D unresolved. The CDR3 is 14 amino acids. CDR1 is LNHDA, CDR2 SQIVND, per germline (reference sequence). The V gene lost 1 base and the J gene lost 0 bases, with 3 bases spanning the gap. The CDR3 loop reads CASSIAANTGELFF. The CDR3 nucleotides read TGTGCCAGTAGTATAGCGGCGAACACCGGGGAGCTGTTTTTT. The whole variable domain, remainder taken from reference TRBV19 and TRBJ2-2, is DGGITQSPKYLFRKEGQNVTLSCEQNLNHDAMYWYRQDPGQGLRLIYYSQIVNDFQKGDIAEGYSVSREKKESFPLTVTSAQKNPTAFYLCASSIAANTGELFFGEGSRLTVL.

This clonotype was seen only a few times. The V call is TRBV12-3 or TRBV12-4, the J call TRBJ2-1; 8 positions match TRBD2. The CDR3 is made up of 15 amino acids. Trimming removed 2 bases from V and 5 bases from J; junction bases left unmatched: 5. The CDR3 loop reads CASSLWLAGNNEQFF. The CDR3 coding sequence is TGTGCCAGCAGTTTATGGCTAGCGGGCAACAATGAGCAGTTCTTC.

The chain carries TRBV20-1 and TRBJ1-5; D gene unclear. Germline V gene sequence: CDR1 DFQATT, CDR2 SNEGSKA (reference sequence). V lost 0 bases to trimming and J lost 11 bases, with 20 bases between them. CDR3 length: 15 residues. CDR3 coding DNA: TGCAGTGCTAGAGACCCGGGTACGGGTCAATTGGCCCAGCATTTT. This translates into CSARDPGTGQLAQHF.

V and J are TRBV10-1 and TRBJ2-1; 10 bases agree with TRBD2. The V gene end was trimmed by 2 bases and the J gene end by 8 bases; junction bases not matched to a gene: 6. CDR3 length: 15 residues. The germline V gene encodes CDR1 WNHNN and CDR2 SYGVQD (reference sequence). In DNA, the CDR3 is TGCGCCAGCAGTGAGCTAGCGGGAGCTCTCGATGAGCAGTTCTTC. Residues: CASSELAGALDEQFF.